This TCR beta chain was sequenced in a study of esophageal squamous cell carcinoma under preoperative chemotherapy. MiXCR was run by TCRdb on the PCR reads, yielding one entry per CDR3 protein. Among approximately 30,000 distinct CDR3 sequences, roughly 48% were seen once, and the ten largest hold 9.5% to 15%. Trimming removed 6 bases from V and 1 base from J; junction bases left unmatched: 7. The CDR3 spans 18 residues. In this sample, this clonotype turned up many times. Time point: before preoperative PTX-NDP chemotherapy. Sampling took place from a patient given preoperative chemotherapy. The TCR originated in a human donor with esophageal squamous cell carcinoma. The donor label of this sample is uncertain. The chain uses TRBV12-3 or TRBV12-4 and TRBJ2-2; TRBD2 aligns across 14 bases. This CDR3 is CASSSGTSGSRNTGELFF. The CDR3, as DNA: TGTGCCAGCAGCTCCGGGACTAGCGGGAGTAGGAACACCGGGGAGCTGTTTTTT.